This TCR beta chain was profiled in a study of T cell clones after liver transplantation. Repertoires were generated with immunoSEQ multiplex PCR, while TCRdb's copy carries only in-frame clones and drops some. Here the sample spans 55,000 to 70,000 clones, 80% to 95% being singletons. Germline assignment: CDR1 MDHEN and CDR2 SYDVKM. The ends were cut back, 6 bases at V and 3 bases at J, with 14 bases in the middle. The CDR3 is 14 residues long. The gene calls are TRBV28 and TRBJ1-1, with a tentative D call TRBD1 (6 bases). This clonotype was sampled from a human patient who received a liver transplant. A subset of T cells may come from the graft donor. This material consisted of CD4+ T cells from blood, taken less than 28 months after liver transplant. The CDR3 sequence is CASSPGGRDTEAFF. CDR3 nucleotide sequence: TGTGCCAGCAGCCCCGGGGGGCGAGACACTGAAGCTTTCTTT.